This TCR beta chain was recovered during a study of post-analysis software for immune sequencing data (dated by TCRdb to between 2015 and 2016). Broadly, across the study: Disease courses on record covered relapsing-remitting, secondary progressive and progressive-relapsing multiple sclerosis, though some patients had no subtype annotation. The patient repertoires were compared against 10 to 12 previously published healthy control repertoires obtained from donors aged roughly 6 to 25 years. A subset of samples was prepared in parallel using single-end sample barcoding, then pooled and co-amplified after Illumina adapter ligation. Broader findings and caveats from the paper: When samples were clustered directly using the F measure, samples prepared in the same batch co-clustered strongly, which prompted a batch-effect correction. Multiple sclerosis patients had significantly lower normalized Chao1 diversity than controls, a result that suggests substantial peripheral T-cell clonal expansion. Significantly higher frequencies in patients than in controls were found for five or six TRBV segments, including TRBV5-6, TRBV5-1 and TRBV20-1. The control group was slightly older than the multiple sclerosis patient group.

To demonstrate the VDJtools post-analysis software, TCR beta repertoires were profiled from the peripheral blood of about 13 young patients with multiple sclerosis. The patients with multiple sclerosis were children and adolescents between about 6 and 15 years of age. Per the germline V gene, MDHEN is the CDR1 and SYDVKM is the CDR2. V and J are trimmed by 3 bases and 13 bases, and the gene matches miss 8 bases of the junction. From the cysteine up to the phenylalanine, the CDR3 has a length of 13 residues. Just the 39-base CDR3 DNA is kept, in frame starting at base 1. As regards this clonotype: There is no known antigen for this receptor. No base quality information exists; no much larger clone differs at one position.

Library prep was done by PCR. Instrument used: Illumina HiSeq 2500. Unique molecular identifiers were incorporated into TCR beta cDNA libraries to reduce PCR and sequencing biases. Per 1 to 10 million input T cells, roughly 0.5 million cDNA molecules were obtained, such that each molecule approximated one T cell. The patient libraries were prepared and sequenced with the same protocol used for the earlier healthy control dataset. Within a given batch, samples were prepared together, multiplexed and sequenced on the same HiSeq lane. Under the source paper's analysis protocol: Raw barcoded reads were processed with MIGEC, and single-read molecular identifier groups were discarded before consensus assembly and CDR3 extraction. VDJtools was used for post-analysis of the clonotype tables, and diversity was normalized by down-sampling every dataset to the size of the smallest sample. To correct batch-related cross-sample contamination, repertoire overlap clustering matched CDR3 amino acid sequences but not nucleotide sequences. TCRdb reran the public reads through fastp at Q25 and MiXCR, keeping productive beta chains. Under each unique CDR3 protein, matching rows form one entry showing the most common genes and DNA. The V and J calls were determined by TCRdb, not by the authors. The sample table lists around 400,000 distinct CDR3 sequences, 30% to 45% of them with a count of one. Roughly 13% of the sample lies in the top ten.

The chain is assembled from TRBV28 and TRBJ1-1; 10 nucleotides in the junction match TRBD1. The sequence was collected from a girl aged 10 to 17 with multiple sclerosis. The material sequenced was blood. The DNA sequence follows: TGTGCCAGCAGTTTGAGGACAGGGGGATTCGGTTTCTTT. Its coded protein is CASSLRTGGFGFF.